This T cell receptor beta chain emerged from a study of T cells in Graves' hyperthyroidism and ophthalmopathy. The wider study: Blood from the periphery was taken at initial diagnosis, before any treatment. Study conclusions and caveats: By a 13 V-J model, ophthalmopathy was set apart from stable hyperthyroidism. Researchers found most expanded thyroid clonotypes above 0.001 in blood as well.

In its sample, this clonotype was seen a few times. Antigen: not known. Amplification targeted TCR beta CDR3 regions from RNA transcripts. Initially, a first-round RT-PCR of the TCR CDR3 employed the HTBI primer set. TCRdb called the multiplex PCR reads again in MiXCR, with one record for every CDR3 protein. The data show over 500,000 distinct CDR3 sequences, 11% to 15% seen once. Trimming removed 3 bases from V and 8 bases from J; junction bases left unmatched: 4. This CDR3 comprises 13 residues. The germline V gene encodes CDR1 WNHNN and CDR2 SYGVQD (reference sequence). This TCR came from a woman aged 40 to 50 with Graves' hyperthyroidism. The chain recombines TRBV10-1 with TRBJ1-2, with 9 bases aligning to TRBD1. The sample taken for sequencing was blood. The CDR3: CASSEGTGKGYTF. The CDR3 coding sequence is TGCGCCAGCAGTGAAGGGACAGGGAAGGGCTACACCTTC.